This T cell receptor (beta chain) was sequenced for a study of CD8 T cells in ankylosing spondylitis. General study results and limits: Reports say disease-linked clones showed up significantly more in matched ankylosing spondylitis synovial fluid. Past studies reported some motif variants in reactive arthritis synovial fluid and blood. A CD8+ phenotype characterized the disease-linked clones, which were relatively rare in peripheral blood.

This clonotype was seen many times. Antigen specificity is unknown. The CDR3 covers 14 residues. Trimming shortened V by 8 bases and J by 0 bases, and 11 bases separated the two germline ends. As the method for making TCR beta libraries, quantitative 5'-RACE with molecular barcodes was used. In TCRdb, the 5' RACE reads were re-called with MiXCR into one record per CDR3 protein. The table shows about 310,000 distinct CDR3 sequences, with 20% to 25% occurring only once. This receptor was taken from a female donor with ankylosing spondylitis or in good health (not recorded which). The sequencing input was blood, either unsorted or a sorted T cell fraction (not recorded which). The gene calls are TRBV12-3 or TRBV12-4 and TRBJ2-1; D may match TRBD1 or TRBD2 (7 bases each). The CDR3 here is CASQGGSSYNEQFF. Here the CDR3 DNA reads TGTGCCAGCCAGGGGGGGAGCTCCTACAATGAGCAGTTCTTC.